The following is a TCR beta chain sequence with its context. The antigen remains unidentified. The PCR ran on 60 Vbeta and 13 Jbeta primers. TCRdb's table, derived via immunoSEQ multiplex PCR, lists solely in-frame clones and lacks some. The sample shows around 61,000 clones, approximately 83% of them seen only once. The CDR3 spans 14 residues. V shed 3 bases and J shed 0 bases, with 9 bases lying between them. Per the germline V gene, CDR1 is MDHEN and CDR2 is SYDVKM. The sample is drawn from a study of cytomegalovirus exposure and HLA in healthy donors. Study-wide points: A further, later analysis showed that HLA-associated TCR beta chains (compared with equally common others) were more clonally expanded.

The clonotype comes from a middle-aged man in good health and CMV-seronegative. Sequencing was performed on PBMCs. V and J are TRBV28 and TRBJ2-7; D may be TRBD1 (5 bases). The CDR3 DNA sequence: TGTGCCAGCAGTTTCCAAGACAGCTCCTACGAGCAGTACTTC. Its protein is CASSFQDSSYEQYF.